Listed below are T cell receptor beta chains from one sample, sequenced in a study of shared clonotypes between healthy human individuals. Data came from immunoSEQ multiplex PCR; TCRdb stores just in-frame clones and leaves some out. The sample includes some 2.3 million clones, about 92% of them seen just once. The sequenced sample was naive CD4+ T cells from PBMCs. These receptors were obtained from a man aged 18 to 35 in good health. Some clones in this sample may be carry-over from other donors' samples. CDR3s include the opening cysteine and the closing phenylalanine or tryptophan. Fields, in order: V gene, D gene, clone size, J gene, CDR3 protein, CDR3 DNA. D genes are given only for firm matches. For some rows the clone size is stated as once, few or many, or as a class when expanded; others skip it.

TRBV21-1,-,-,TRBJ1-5,CASSIGGGRDSHNQPQHF,TGTGCCAGCAGCATCGGGGGGGGCCGGGACAGCCACAATCAGCCCCAGCATTTT
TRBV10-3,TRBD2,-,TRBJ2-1,CAMSLAGGSAEQFF,TGTGCCATGTCTCTAGCGGGAGGGTCCGCTGAGCAGTTCTTC
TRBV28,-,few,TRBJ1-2,CASSFLGRLNGGYTF,TGTGCCAGCAGTTTTTTGGGGCGGCTGAACGGCGGCTACACCTTC
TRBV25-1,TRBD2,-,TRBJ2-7,CASSPSGITYEQYF,TGTGCCAGCAGCCCTAGCGGCATCACCTACGAGCAGTACTTC
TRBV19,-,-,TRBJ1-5,CASSIGLGAGNQPQHF,TGTGCCAGTAGTATAGGTCTGGGGGCCGGCAATCAGCCCCAGCATTTT
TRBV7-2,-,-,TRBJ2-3,CASSLEATPGDTQYF,TGTGCCAGCAGCTTAGAAGCGACTCCTGGGGATACGCAGTATTTT
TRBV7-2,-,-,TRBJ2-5,CASSSGLKETQYF,TGTGCCAGCAGTTCGGGCCTGAAAGAGACCCAGTACTTC
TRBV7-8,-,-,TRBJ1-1,CASSFANTEAFF,TGTGCCAGTAGCTTCGCGAACACTGAAGCTTTCTTT
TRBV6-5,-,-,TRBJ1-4,CATGTNEKLFF,TGTGCCACCGGGACAAACGAAAAACTGTTTTTT
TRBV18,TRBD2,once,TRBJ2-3,CASSPPAGGSDTQYF,TGTGCCAGCTCACCCCCAGCGGGAGGATCAGATACGCAGTATTTT
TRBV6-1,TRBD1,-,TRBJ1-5,CASRAQGNSNQPQHF,TGTGCCAGCAGAGCACAGGGGAATAGCAATCAGCCCCAGCATTTT
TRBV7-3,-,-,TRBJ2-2,CASSPTPGSTGELFF,TGTGCCAGCAGCCCAACTCCGGGGAGCACCGGGGAGCTGTTTTTT
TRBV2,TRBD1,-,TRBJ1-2,CASPEVGTGPTYGYTF,TGTGCCAGCCCTGAAGTCGGGACAGGACCTACCTATGGCTACACCTTC
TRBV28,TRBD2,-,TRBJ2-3,CASGLLAGGDTQYF,TGTGCCAGCGGCCTACTAGCGGGAGGGGATACGCAGTATTTT
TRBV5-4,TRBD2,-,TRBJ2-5,CASRKAGREETQYF,TGTGCCAGCAGAAAAGCGGGGCGGGAAGAGACCCAGTACTTC
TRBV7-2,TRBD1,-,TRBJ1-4,CASSFTSRDRGRKKLFF,TGTGCCAGCAGCTTTACGAGCCGGGACAGGGGAAGGAAAAAACTGTTTTTT
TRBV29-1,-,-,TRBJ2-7,CSVKGRQLYEQYF,TGCAGCGTGAAGGGACGGCAACTCTACGAGCAGTACTTC
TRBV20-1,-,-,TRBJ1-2,CSAPRDYGYTF,TGCAGTGCTCCAAGGGACTATGGCTACACCTTC
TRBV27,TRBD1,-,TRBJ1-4,CASSHRGTTNEKLFF,TGTGCCAGCAGTCACAGGGGGACAACTAATGAAAAACTGTTTTTT
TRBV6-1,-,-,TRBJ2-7,CASSVSASYEQYF,TGTGCCAGCAGCGTGAGCGCATCCTACGAGCAGTACTTC
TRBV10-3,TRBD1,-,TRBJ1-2,CATLGTGGYGYTF,TGTGCCACGCTTGGGACAGGGGGCTATGGCTACACCTTC
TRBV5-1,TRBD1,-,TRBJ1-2,CASSEPSGGANGYTF,TGCGCCAGCAGCGAACCCTCAGGGGGCGCGAATGGCTACACCTTC